These T cell receptor beta chains were read from a single sample in a study of human T cells and chemical hapten exposure. MiXCR was run by TCRdb on the RACE reads, yielding one entry per CDR3 protein. This table has 70,000 or so distinct CDR3 sequences, roughly 11% appearing once. The sample consisted of whole blood, taken in connection with sensitization to the hapten diphenylcyclopropenone (DPC). These receptors were taken from a woman aged 45-59 years with alopecia areata. Some clones in this sample may be carry-over from other donors' samples. Both conserved end residues are part of each CDR3. A D gene is named only where the DNA matches it firmly. Clone sizes are given selectively: once, few, many, or a class where the clone is expanded.

D gene	clone size	V gene	J gene	CDR3 protein	CDR3 DNA
TRBD1	NA	TRBV18	TRBJ2-1	CASSPQTTGGEQFF	TGTGCCAGCTCACCACAAACCACAGGGGGCGAGCAGTTCTTC
TRBD2	many	TRBV6-5	TRBJ2-7	CASSPVAGTYEQYF	TGTGCCAGCAGTCCAGTAGCGGGCACCTACGAGCAGTACTTC
NA	many	TRBV28	TRBJ2-4	CASSLHNIQYF	TGTGCCAGCAGCCTTCATAACATTCAGTACTTC
NA	few	TRBV12-3/TRBV12-4	TRBJ2-4	CASSLAPAGSIQYF	TGTGCCAGCAGTTTAGCCCCGGCCGGGTCAATTCAGTACTTC
NA	NA	TRBV29-1	TRBJ2-2	CSVPGNPVGELFF	TGCAGCGTTCCAGGGAACCCTGTGGGGGAGCTGTTTTTT
NA	NA	TRBV21-1	TRBJ2-5	CASSTRAVLETQYF	TGTGCCAGCAGCACCAGGGCAGTTCTGGAGACCCAGTACTTC
NA	many	TRBV29-1	TRBJ1-2	CSVEERAGVYGYTF	TGCAGCGTTGAAGAAAGAGCGGGAGTCTATGGCTACACCTTC
TRBD2	many	TRBV7-9	TRBJ2-3	CASSFTGRPLGTDTQYF	TGTGCCAGCAGCTTTACCGGGAGGCCTTTGGGCACAGATACGCAGTATTTT
TRBD2	NA	TRBV5-1	TRBJ2-1	CASSVGLAGKSTEQFF	TGCGCCAGCAGCGTGGGACTAGCGGGAAAGTCAACCGAGCAGTTCTTC
NA	many	TRBV6-6	TRBJ1-4	CASSYVYSEKLFF	TGTGCCAGCAGTTACGTGTATTCCGAAAAACTGTTTTTT
NA	NA	TRBV5-1	TRBJ1-1	CASSFLSTGNTEAFF	TGCGCCAGCAGCTTCTTGTCAACAGGGAACACTGAAGCTTTCTTT
NA	few	TRBV10-1	TRBJ1-1	CASSDGSAGNTEAFF	TGCGCCAGCAGTGATGGAAGCGCAGGGAACACTGAAGCTTTCTTT
TRBD2	few	TRBV19	TRBJ2-5	CASSIFGGRETQYF	TGTGCCAGTAGTATCTTCGGGGGGAGAGAGACCCAGTACTTC
NA	many	TRBV11-2	TRBJ2-3	CASSFYLDTQYF	TGTGCCAGCAGCTTCTACCTAGATACGCAGTATTTT
NA	many	TRBV28	TRBJ2-7	CASSNRRTYEQYF	TGTGCCAGCAGTAACCGACGAACCTACGAGCAGTACTTC
TRBD2	few	TRBV5-1	TRBJ2-5	CASSQGTSGQQETQYF	TGCGCCAGCAGCCAAGGGACTAGCGGACAACAAGAGACCCAGTACTTC
NA	many	TRBV7-2	TRBJ2-1	CASSLYTIHEQFF	TGTGCCAGCAGCTTATACACGATCCATGAGCAGTTCTTC
NA	NA	TRBV6-5	TRBJ2-7	CASSSPGRHSYEQYF	TGTGCCAGCAGTTCGCCCGGACGGCACTCCTACGAGCAGTACTTC
NA	many	TRBV6-1	TRBJ2-5	CASSEFGGLETQYF	TGTGCCAGCAGTGAATTTGGGGGGCTGGAGACCCAGTACTTC
TRBD1	few	TRBV3-1	TRBJ1-1	CASSRTGGAEAFF	TGTGCCAGCAGCCGAACAGGGGGAGCTGAAGCTTTCTTT
NA	NA	TRBV20-1	TRBJ2-1	CSARSARGLYNEQFF	TGCAGTGCCCGGTCTGCGCGGGGCCTTTACAATGAGCAGTTCTTC
NA	few	TRBV5-5	TRBJ2-3	CASSLVPTSTDTQYF	TGTGCCAGCAGCTTGGTTCCGACTAGCACAGATACGCAGTATTTT
NA	few	TRBV28	TRBJ2-6	CASSFDQGFTGANVLTF	TGTGCCAGCAGTTTCGATCAGGGATTTACTGGGGCCAACGTCCTGACTTTC
NA	NA	TRBV28	TRBJ2-7	CASSFNLGGEQYF	TGTGCCAGCAGTTTCAACCTAGGGGGCGAGCAGTACTTC
NA	NA	TRBV28	TRBJ2-7	CASRSSSYEQYF	TGTGCCAGCAGGTCTAGCTCCTACGAGCAGTACTTC
NA	NA	TRBV7-6	TRBJ2-7	CASRPSGGEQYF	TGTGCCAGCAGACCTTCCGGGGGCGAGCAGTACTTC
NA	many	TRBV9	TRBJ2-2	CASSAGPWGTGELFF	TGTGCCAGCAGCGCCGGGCCCTGGGGGACCGGGGAGCTGTTTTTT
NA	NA	TRBV7-6	TRBJ2-2	CASSLNDGSGELFF	TGTGCCAGCAGCTTAAACGATGGGTCCGGGGAGCTGTTTTTT
NA	few	TRBV20-1	TRBJ2-1	CSAPMVGASYNEQFF	TGCAGTGCCCCCATGGTCGGGGCGTCCTACAATGAGCAGTTCTTC
TRBD1	NA	TRBV10-3	TRBJ1-1	CAIRGQGDTEAFF	TGTGCCATCAGGGGACAGGGGGACACTGAAGCTTTCTTT
TRBD1	NA	TRBV29-1	TRBJ1-1	CSVDRGPYTEAFF	TGCAGCGTTGACAGGGGGCCTTACACTGAAGCTTTCTTT
NA	NA	TRBV3-1	TRBJ2-5	CASSWSVQETQYF	TGTGCCAGCAGCTGGTCCGTACAGGAGACCCAGTACTTC
TRBD1	few	TRBV7-9	TRBJ1-5	CASSQGAWGNQPQHF	TGTGCCAGCAGCCAGGGGGCTTGGGGCAATCAGCCCCAGCATTTT
NA	many	TRBV6-2/TRBV6-3	TRBJ2-7	CASTLGGNEQYF	TGTGCCAGCACCCTGGGAGGAAACGAGCAGTACTTC
NA	many	TRBV29-1	TRBJ2-7	CSVGNLDEQYF	TGCAGCGTTGGAAACCTGGACGAGCAGTACTTC
NA	once	TRBV21-1	TRBJ2-1	CASSKALRTRYNEQFF	TGTGCCAGCAGCAAAGCGCTAAGGACTAGATACAATGAGCAGTTCTTC
NA	few	TRBV12-3/TRBV12-4	TRBJ1-3	CASRDSQLISGNTIYF	TGTGCCAGCAGGGACAGCCAACTAATTTCTGGAAACACCATATATTTT
TRBD1	many	TRBV20-1	TRBJ1-1	CSARDSGTEREAFF	TGCAGTGCTAGAGATAGCGGGACAGAAAGGGAAGCTTTCTTT